This T cell receptor (beta chain) was recovered during a study of T cells in narcolepsy. Whole-study context: Donors had narcolepsy type 1 or type 2, or were healthy controls. General study findings and limits: Healthy controls reportedly lacked the autoreactive clonotypes serially found in patients' blood. Same-patient CSF and blood CD4+ T cell clonotypes included HCRT-specific and TRIB2-specific autoreactive ones.

About this clone itself: Its antigen is as yet unknown.

The repertoire was sequenced with immunoSEQ multiplex PCR; TCRdb's copy has only in-frame clones and lacks some. The sample contains over 25,000 clones, about four fifths of which appear only once. There are 15 residues in the CDR3. J gave up 6 bases and V 5 bases, and 7 bases lay outside the gene matches. Germline V CDR1 and CDR2: MNHNS, SASEGT. The genes are TRBV6-1 and TRBJ1-4; 9 nucleotides match TRBD1. Sequenced sample: memory (CD45RA-) CD4+ T cells from blood. The source is a human donor in good health. CDR3 sequence reads: CASSFTGGADEKLFF. Written as DNA, the CDR3 is TGTGCCAGCAGTTTTACAGGGGGCGCGGATGAAAAACTGTTTTTT.